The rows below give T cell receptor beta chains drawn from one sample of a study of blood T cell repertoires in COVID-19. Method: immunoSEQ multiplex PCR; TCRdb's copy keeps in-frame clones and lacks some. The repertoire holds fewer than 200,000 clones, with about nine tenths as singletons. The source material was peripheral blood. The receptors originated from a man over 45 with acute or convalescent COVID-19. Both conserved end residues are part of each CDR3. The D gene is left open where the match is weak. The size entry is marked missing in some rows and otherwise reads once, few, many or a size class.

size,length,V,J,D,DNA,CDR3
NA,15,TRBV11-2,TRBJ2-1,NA,TGTGCCAGCAGCTATGACAGGTTGGGGTACAATGAGCAGTTCTTC,CASSYDRLGYNEQFF
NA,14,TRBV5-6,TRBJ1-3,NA,TGTGCCAGCAGCTTGAGCAACTCTGGAAACACCATATATTTT,CASSLSNSGNTIYF
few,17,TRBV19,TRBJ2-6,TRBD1,TGTGCCAGTAGTATTGGGACAGGAAGCTCTGGGGCCAACGTCCTGACTTTC,CASSIGTGSSGANVLTF
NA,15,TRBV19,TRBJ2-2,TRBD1,TGTGCCAGTAGTATGTGGACAGGGCTCACCGGGGAGCTGTTTTTT,CASSMWTGLTGELFF
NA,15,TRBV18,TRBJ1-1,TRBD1,TGTGCCAGCTCATCCACAGACAGGGGGCGGCCCGGGGCTTTCTTT,CASSSTDRGRPGAFF
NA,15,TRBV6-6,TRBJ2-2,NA,TGTGCCAGCAGCCCGGACGGGGTTAACACCGGGGAGCTGTTTTTT,CASSPDGVNTGELFF
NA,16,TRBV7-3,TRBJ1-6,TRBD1,TGTGCCAGCAGCGCTAGAACAGGGGACATGAATTCACCCCTCCACTTT,CASSARTGDMNSPLHF
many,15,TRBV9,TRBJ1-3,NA,TGTGCCAGCAGCGTAGGGGGGGTTTCTGGAAACACCATATATTTT,CASSVGGVSGNTIYF
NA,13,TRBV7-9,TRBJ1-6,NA,TGTGCCAGCAGCGAAAGAGGGGGTTCACCCCTCCACTTT,CASSERGGSPLHF
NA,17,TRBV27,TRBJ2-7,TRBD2,TGTGCCAGCAGTTTGGGTATGGGGACTAGCGGGATGATTGAGCAGTACTTC,CASSLGMGTSGMIEQYF
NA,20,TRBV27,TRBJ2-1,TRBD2,TGTGCCAGCGCTCTGGGGCTGGGACTAGCGGGAGGCATTACGTACAATGAGCAGTTCTTC,CASALGLGLAGGITYNEQFF
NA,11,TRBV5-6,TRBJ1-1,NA,TGTGCCAGCAGCTCAGGTGCTGAAGCTTTCTTT,CASSSGAEAFF
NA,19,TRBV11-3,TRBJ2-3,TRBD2,TGTGCCAGCAGCTTAGGAAGGACTAGCGGGAGCGGAGGGGCGGATACGCAGTATTTT,CASSLGRTSGSGGADTQYF
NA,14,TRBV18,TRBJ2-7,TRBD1,TGTGCCAGCTCACCTCGGGGACAGAGCTACGAGCAGTACTTC,CASSPRGQSYEQYF
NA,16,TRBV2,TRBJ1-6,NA,TGTGCCAGCAGTGCAAGCGGGGGCTCCTATAATTCACCCCTCCACTTT,CASSASGGSYNSPLHF
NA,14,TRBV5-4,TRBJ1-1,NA,TGTGCCAGCAGCTTTCACAGGGAAGGCACTGAAGCTTTCTTT,CASSFHREGTEAFF
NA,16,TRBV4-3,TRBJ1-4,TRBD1,TGCGCCAGCAGCCAATCCTACCGACAGGGTCCGGAAAAACTGTTTTTT,CASSQSYRQGPEKLFF
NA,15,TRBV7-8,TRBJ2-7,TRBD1,TGTGCCAGCAGCGCGGGGACAGGCCGATCCTACGAGCAGTACTTC,CASSAGTGRSYEQYF